A selection of T cell receptor beta chains follows, all from one sample in a study of monozygotic twins with inflammatory bowel disease. Each CDR3 protein gets one entry in TCRdb, which reprocessed the 5' RACE reads and gives no DNA. The repertoire table contains some 130,000 distinct CDR3 sequences. The sequenced material came from blood. Receptor source: a human donor with ulcerative colitis or Crohn's disease, or a healthy co-twin of an affected twin (not recorded which). The CDR3 runs from the conserved cysteine through the conserved F or W.

j_call: TRBJ2-7; v_call: TRBV5-1; cdr3_length: 12; cdr3_aa: CASSQGRGEQYF
j_call: TRBJ2-2; v_call: TRBV5-1; cdr3_length: 16; cdr3_aa: CASSLGTGGDTGELFF
j_call: TRBJ2-5; v_call: TRBV20-1; cdr3_length: 13; cdr3_aa: CSARGQGQETQYF
j_call: TRBJ2-3; v_call: TRBV15; cdr3_length: 17; cdr3_aa: CATSRSLLAGITDTQYF
j_call: TRBJ2-5; v_call: TRBV7-2; cdr3_length: 16; cdr3_aa: CASSFSGGGLQETQYF
j_call: TRBJ1-4; v_call: TRBV15; cdr3_length: 14; cdr3_aa: CATTHQGRGEKLFF
j_call: TRBJ2-6; v_call: TRBV12-3/TRBV12-4; cdr3_length: 14; cdr3_aa: CASRDNPGANVLTF
j_call: TRBJ2-2; v_call: TRBV20-1; cdr3_length: 14; cdr3_aa: CSAGKSGKTGELFF
j_call: TRBJ1-1; v_call: TRBV19; cdr3_length: 14; cdr3_aa: CASSIGQGNTEAFF
j_call: TRBJ1-2; v_call: TRBV28; cdr3_length: 12; cdr3_aa: CASTSTGSGYTF